What follows are 5 T cell receptor beta chains derived from one specimen sequenced in a study of blood T cells in healthy people across ages. A sample-barcoded 5' primer and a J-beta primer mix were used in a second PCR of roughly 6 to 11 cycles. Each CDR3 protein is one row after TCRdb ran MiXCR on the 5' RACE reads. This table holds 700,000 to 850,000 distinct CDR3 sequences, roughly 40% found once. The specimen was blood. All receptors derive from a young man in good health.

The rearrangement links TRBV24-1 to TRBJ1-1, with D perhaps TRBD1 (6 bases). CDR1 and CDR2 (germline): KGHDR, SFDVKD. The CDR3 sequence is 15 residues long. Trimming removed 5 bases at V and 1 base at J, with 13 bases between. The chain's CDR3 is CATSGSGGANTEAFF. In DNA form, the CDR3 reads TGTGCCACCAGTGGAAGTGGGGGCGCGAACACTGAAGCTTTCTTT.

This chain uses TRBV21-1 with TRBJ2-5; whether TRBD1, the table's D call, matches the DNA was not checked. TRBV21-1 is listed as a pseudogene. The CDR3 extends over 17 amino acids. CDR3 DNA: TGTGCCAGCAGCAAAGAGACAGGGGACAGCGAGTACAATGAGCAGTACTTC. Protein sequence: CASSKETGDSEYNEQYF.

The chain is built from TRBV9 and TRBJ1-5; no clear D gene. Germline CDR1 SGDLS, CDR2 YYNGEE. The V end lost 4 bases, the J end lost 8 bases, and 10 bases lay between the germline ends. This CDR3 is 12 amino acids long. This CDR3 is CASSSPGEPQHF. The CDR3 bases are TGTGCCAGCAGCTCCCCCGGAGAGCCCCAGCATTTT.

Ten or more counts support this clonotype. The chain employs TRBV4-3 and TRBJ2-3; weak D call: TRBD2 (5 bases). V was pared by 0 bases and J by 1 base, with 14 bases between. The CDR3 is 17 residues long. Germline V gives CDR1 LGHNA, CDR2 YSLEER. CDR3 loop: CASSQERRAHGTDTQYF. Here the CDR3 DNA reads TGCGCCAGCAGCCAAGAAAGGCGGGCCCATGGCACAGATACGCAGTATTTT.

This sequence joins TRBV4-3 and TRBJ2-7; D tentatively reads TRBD1 or TRBD2 (5 bases each). CDR3 size: 16 residues. CDR1 and CDR2 from the germline V gene are LGHNA and YSLEER. Trimming removed 3 bases from V and 5 bases from J, with 20 bases in between. CDR3: CASSQGTSWGPHEQYF. The CDR3 DNA sequence: TGCGCCAGCAGCCAGGGAACTAGTTGGGGCCCCCACGAGCAGTACTTC.